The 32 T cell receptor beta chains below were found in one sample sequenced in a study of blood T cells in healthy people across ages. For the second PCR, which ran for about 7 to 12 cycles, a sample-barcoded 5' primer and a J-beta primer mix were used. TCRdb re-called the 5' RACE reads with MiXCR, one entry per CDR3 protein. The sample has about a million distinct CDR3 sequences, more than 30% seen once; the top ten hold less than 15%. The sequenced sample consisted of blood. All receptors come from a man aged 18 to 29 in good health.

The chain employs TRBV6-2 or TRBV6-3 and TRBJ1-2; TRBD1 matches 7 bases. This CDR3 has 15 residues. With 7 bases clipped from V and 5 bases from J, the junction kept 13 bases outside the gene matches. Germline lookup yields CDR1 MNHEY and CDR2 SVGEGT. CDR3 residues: CASNPIDRDGYGYTF. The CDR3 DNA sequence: TGTGCCAGCAACCCTATCGACAGGGACGGATATGGCTACACCTTC.

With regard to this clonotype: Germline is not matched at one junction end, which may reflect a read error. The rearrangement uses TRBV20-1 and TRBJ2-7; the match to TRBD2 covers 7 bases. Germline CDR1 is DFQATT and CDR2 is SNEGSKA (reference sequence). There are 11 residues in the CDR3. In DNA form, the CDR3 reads TGCAATGCTAGCGGCTCCTACGAGCAGTACTTC. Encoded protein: CNASGSYEQYF.

The CDR3 DNA reads as TGTGCCAGCAGTGAACAGGTTATCGGGACAGATACGCAGTATTTT. Encoded protein: CASSEQVIGTDTQYF. V usage is TRBV2 and J usage is TRBJ2-3; the D is unclear. V gave up 2 bases and J gave up 3 bases, with 12 bases separating them. The CDR3 runs 15 residues. CDR1 and CDR2 (germline): SNHLY, FYNNEI.

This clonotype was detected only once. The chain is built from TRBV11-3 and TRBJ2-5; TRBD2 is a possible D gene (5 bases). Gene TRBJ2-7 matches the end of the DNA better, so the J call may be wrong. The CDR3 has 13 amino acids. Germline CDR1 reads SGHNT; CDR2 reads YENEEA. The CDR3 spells CASSLFEGYEQYF. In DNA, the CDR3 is TGTGCCAGCAGCTTATTTGAGGGCTACGAGCAGTACTTC.

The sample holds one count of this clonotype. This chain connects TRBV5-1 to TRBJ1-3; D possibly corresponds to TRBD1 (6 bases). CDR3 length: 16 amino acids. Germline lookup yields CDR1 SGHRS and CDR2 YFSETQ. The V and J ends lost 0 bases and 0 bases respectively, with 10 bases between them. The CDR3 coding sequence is TGCGCCAGCAGCTTGGGAGGGACAAACTCTGGAAACACCATATATTTT. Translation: CASSLGGTNSGNTIYF. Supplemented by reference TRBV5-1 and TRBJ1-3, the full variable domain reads KAGVTQTPRYLIKTRGQQVTLSCSPISGHRSVSWYQQTPGQGLQFLFEYFSETQRNKGNFPGRFSGRQFSNSRSEMNVSTLELGDSALYLCASSLGGTNSGNTIYFGEGSWLTVV.

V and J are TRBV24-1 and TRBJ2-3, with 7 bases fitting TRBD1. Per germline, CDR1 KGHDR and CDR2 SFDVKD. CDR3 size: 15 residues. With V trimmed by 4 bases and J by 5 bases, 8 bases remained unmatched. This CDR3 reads CATSDPDRAGDTQYF. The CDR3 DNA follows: TGTGCCACCAGTGACCCAGACAGGGCAGGAGATACGCAGTATTTT.

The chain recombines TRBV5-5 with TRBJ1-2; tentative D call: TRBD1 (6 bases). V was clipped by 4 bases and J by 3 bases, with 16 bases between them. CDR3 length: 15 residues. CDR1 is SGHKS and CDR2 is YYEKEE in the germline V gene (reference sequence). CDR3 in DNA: TGTGCCAGCAGCACGGAACTGGACAGAGACTATGGCTACACCTTC. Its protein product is CASSTELDRDYGYTF.

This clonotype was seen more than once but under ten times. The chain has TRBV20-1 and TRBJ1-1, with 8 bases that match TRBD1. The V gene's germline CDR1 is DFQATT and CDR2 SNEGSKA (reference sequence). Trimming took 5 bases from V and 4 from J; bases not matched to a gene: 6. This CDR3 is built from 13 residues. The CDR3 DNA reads TGCAGTGCTTTCACAGGGGGGCTCACTGAAGCTTTCTTT. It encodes CSAFTGGLTEAFF.

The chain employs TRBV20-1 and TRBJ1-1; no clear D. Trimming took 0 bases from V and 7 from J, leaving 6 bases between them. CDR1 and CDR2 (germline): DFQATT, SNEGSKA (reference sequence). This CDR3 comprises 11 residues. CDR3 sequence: CSARDESEAFF. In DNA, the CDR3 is TGCAGTGCTAGAGATGAGAGTGAAGCTTTCTTT.

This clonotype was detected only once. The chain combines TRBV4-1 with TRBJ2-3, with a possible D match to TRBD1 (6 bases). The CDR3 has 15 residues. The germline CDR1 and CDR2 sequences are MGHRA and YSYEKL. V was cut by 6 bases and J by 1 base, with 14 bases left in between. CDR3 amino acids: CASRPGDLRTDTQYF. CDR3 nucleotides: TGCGCCAGCAGACCAGGGGATTTGCGCACAGATACGCAGTATTTT.

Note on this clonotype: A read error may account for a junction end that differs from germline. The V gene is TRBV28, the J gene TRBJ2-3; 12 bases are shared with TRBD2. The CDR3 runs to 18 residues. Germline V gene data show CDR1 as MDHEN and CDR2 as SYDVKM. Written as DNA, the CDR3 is TGTGCCAGCACTCCCCCCCTGACTAGCGGGGGAGTTACAGACACGCAGTATTTT. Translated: CASTPPLTSGGVTDTQYF. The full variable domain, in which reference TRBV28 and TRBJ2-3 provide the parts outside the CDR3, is DVKVTQSSRYLVKRTGEKVFLECVQDMDHENMFWYRQDPGLGLRLIYFSYDVKMKEKGDIPEGYSVSREKKERFSLILESASTNQTSMYLCASTPPLTSGGVTDTQYFGPGTRLTVL.

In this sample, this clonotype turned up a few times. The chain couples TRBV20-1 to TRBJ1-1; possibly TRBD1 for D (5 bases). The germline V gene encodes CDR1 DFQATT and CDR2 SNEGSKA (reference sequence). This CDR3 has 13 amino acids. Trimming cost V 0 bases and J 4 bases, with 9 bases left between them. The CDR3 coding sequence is TGCAGTGCTAGAGAAAGGGGCGGCACTGAAGCTTTCTTT. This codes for CSARERGGTEAFF.

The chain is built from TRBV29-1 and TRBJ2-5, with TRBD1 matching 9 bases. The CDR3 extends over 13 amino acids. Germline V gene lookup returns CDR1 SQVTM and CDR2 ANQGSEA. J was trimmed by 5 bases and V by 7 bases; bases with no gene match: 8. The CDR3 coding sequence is TGCAGCGCACTACAGGGGGCAATTGAGACCCAGTACTTC. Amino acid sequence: CSALQGAIETQYF.

The CDR3 loop is CASSWGTAYTGELFF. The CDR3 region has the DNA TGTGCCAGCAGCTGGGGGACAGCCTACACCGGGGAGCTGTTTTTT. V gene TRBV7-2 combines with J gene TRBJ2-2, with TRBD1 identical over 7 bases. V trimming: 4 bases; J trimming: 3 bases; junction bases outside the gene matches: 5. Germline loops: CDR1 SGHTA, CDR2 FQGNSA. The CDR3 runs to 15 residues.

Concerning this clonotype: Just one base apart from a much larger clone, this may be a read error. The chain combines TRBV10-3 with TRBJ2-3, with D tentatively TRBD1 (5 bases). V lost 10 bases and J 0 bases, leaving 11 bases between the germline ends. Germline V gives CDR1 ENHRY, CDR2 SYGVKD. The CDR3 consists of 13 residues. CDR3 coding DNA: TGTGCCACCTCAGCAGGGAGCACAGATACGCAGTATTTT. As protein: CATSAGSTDTQYF.

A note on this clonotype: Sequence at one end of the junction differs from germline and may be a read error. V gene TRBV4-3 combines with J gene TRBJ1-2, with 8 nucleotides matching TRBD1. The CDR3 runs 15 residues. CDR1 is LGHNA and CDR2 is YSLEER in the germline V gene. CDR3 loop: CASSQDQGAGYGCTF. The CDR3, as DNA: TGCGCCAGCAGCCAAGATCAGGGGGCTGGCTATGGCTGCACCTTC.

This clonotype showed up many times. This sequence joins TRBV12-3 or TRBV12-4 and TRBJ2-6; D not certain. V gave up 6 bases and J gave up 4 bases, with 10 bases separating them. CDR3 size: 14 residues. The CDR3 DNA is TGTGCCAGCAGCTTCGGCAGCGGGGCCAACGTCCTGACTTTC. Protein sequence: CASSFGSGANVLTF.

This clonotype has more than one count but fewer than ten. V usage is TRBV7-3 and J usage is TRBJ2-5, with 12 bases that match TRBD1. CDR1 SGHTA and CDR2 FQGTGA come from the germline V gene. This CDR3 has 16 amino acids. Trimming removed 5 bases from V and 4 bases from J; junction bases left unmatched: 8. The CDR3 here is CASSLQGTGGAETQYF. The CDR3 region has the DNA TGTGCCAGCAGCCTCCAAGGGACAGGGGGCGCAGAGACCCAGTACTTC.

The CDR3 coding sequence is TGTGCCAGCAGCCAAGTTTCGGGGATCGGAGATACGCAGTATTTT. This translates into CASSQVSGIGDTQYF. This chain links TRBV14 with TRBJ2-3, with D possibly matching TRBD2 (5 bases). The length of the CDR3 is 15 residues. Trimming left V 1 base short and J 5 bases short, with 13 bases between. Germline lookup yields CDR1 SGHDN and CDR2 FVKESK.

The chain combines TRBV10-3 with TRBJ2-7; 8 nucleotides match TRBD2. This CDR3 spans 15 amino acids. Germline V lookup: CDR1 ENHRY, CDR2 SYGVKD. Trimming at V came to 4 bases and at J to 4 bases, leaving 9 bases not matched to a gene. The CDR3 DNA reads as TGTGCCATCAGTGCAGGCGGGGGGAGAGGATACGAGCAGTACTTC. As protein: CAISAGGGRGYEQYF.

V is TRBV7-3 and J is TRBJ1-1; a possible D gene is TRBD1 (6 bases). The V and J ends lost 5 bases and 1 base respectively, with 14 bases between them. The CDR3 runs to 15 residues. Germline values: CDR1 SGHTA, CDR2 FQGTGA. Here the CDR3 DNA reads TGTGCCAGCAGCAGGGAGGGGGTTACGAACACTGAAGCTTTCTTT. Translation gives CASSREGVTNTEAFF. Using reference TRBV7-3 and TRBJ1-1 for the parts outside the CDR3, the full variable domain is GAGVSQTPSNKVTEKGKYVELRCDPISGHTALYWYRQSLGQGPEFLIYFQGTGAADDSGLPNDRFFAVRPEGSVSTLKIQRTERGDSAVYLCASSREGVTNTEAFFGQGTRLTVV.

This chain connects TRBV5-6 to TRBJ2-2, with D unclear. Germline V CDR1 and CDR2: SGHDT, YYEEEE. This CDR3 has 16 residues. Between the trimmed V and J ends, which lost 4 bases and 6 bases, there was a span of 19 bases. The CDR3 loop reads CASSRRDPLYSGELFF. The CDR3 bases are TGTGCCAGCAGCAGAAGGGATCCCCTTTATTCCGGGGAGCTGTTTTTT. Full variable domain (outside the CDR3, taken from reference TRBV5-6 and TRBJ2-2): DAGVTQSPTHLIKTRGQQVTLRCSPKSGHDTVSWYQQALGQGPQFIFQYYEEEERQRGNFPDRFSGHQFPNYSSELNVNALLLGDSALYLCASSRRDPLYSGELFFGEGSRLTVL.

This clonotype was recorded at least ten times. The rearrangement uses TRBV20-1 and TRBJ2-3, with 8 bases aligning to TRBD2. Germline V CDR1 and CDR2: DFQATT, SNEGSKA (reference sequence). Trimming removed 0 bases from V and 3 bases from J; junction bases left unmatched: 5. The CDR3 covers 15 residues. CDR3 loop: CSARDVAGTTDTQYF. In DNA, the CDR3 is TGCAGTGCTAGAGATGTAGCGGGGACAACAGATACGCAGTATTTT.

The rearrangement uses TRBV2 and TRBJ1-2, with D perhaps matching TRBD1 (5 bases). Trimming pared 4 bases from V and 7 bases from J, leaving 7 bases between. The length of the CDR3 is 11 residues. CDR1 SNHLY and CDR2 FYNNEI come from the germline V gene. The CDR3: CASSGGCGYTF. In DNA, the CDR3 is TGTGCCAGCAGTGGGGGGTGTGGCTACACCTTC. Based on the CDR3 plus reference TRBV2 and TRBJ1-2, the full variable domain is EPEVTQTPSHQVTQMGQEVILRCVPISNHLYFYWYRQILGQKVEFLVSFYNNEISEKSEIFDDQFSVERPDGSNFTLKIRSTKLEDSAMYFCASSGGCGYTFGSGTRLTVV.

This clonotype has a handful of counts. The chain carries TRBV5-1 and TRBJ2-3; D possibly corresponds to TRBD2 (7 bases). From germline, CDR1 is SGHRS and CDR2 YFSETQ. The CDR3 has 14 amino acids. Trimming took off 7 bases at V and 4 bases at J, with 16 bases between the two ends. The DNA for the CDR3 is TGCGCCAGCGGGCGGGGGCAGACCCCAGATACGCAGTATTTT. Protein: CASGRGQTPDTQYF.

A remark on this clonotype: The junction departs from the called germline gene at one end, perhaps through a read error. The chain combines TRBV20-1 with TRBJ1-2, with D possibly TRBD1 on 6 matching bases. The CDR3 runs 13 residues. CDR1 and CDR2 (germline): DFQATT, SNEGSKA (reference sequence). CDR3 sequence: CNARTGNNYGYTF. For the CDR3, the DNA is TGCAATGCTAGAACAGGGAATAACTATGGCTACACCTTC.

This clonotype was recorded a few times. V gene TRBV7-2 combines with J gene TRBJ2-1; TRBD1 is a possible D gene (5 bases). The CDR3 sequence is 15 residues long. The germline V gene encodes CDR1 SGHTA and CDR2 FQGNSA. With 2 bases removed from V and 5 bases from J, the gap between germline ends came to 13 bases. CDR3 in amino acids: CASSLQGVTHNEQFF. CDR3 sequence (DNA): TGTGCCAGCAGCTTACAGGGTGTTACGCACAATGAGCAGTTCTTC.

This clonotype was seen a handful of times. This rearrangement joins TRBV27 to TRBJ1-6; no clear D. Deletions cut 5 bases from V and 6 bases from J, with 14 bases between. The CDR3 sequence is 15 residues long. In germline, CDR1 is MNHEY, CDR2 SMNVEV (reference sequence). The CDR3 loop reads CASSPPYGLNSPLHF. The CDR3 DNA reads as TGTGCCAGCAGTCCGCCGTATGGTCTTAATTCACCCCTCCACTTT.

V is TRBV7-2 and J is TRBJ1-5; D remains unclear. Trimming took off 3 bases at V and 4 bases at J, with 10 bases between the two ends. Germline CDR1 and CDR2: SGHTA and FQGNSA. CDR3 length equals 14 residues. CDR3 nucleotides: TGTGCCAGCAGCTTTGAAACGGATAATCAGCCCCAGCATTTT. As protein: CASSFETDNQPQHF.

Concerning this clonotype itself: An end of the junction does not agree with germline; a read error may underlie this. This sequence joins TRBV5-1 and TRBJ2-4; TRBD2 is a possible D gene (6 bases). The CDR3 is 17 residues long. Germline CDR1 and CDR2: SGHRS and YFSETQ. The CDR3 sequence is CASSLAWEDVAKNIRYF. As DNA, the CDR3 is TGCGCCAGCAGCCTTGCTTGGGAGGACGTAGCCAAAAACATTCGGTACTTC.

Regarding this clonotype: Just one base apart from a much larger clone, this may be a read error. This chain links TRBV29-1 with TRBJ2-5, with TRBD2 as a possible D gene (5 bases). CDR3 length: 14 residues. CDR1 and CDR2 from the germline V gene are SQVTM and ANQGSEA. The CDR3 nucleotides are TGCAGCGTTAGACCTCTAGCTGCAATAGAGGCCCAGTACTTC. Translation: CSVRPLAAIEAQYF.

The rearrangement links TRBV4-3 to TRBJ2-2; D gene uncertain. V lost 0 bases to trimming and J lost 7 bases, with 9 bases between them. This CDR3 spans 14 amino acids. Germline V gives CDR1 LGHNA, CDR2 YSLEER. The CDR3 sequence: CASSQDQTGGELFF. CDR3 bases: TGCGCCAGCAGCCAAGATCAGACCGGCGGGGAGCTGTTTTTT.